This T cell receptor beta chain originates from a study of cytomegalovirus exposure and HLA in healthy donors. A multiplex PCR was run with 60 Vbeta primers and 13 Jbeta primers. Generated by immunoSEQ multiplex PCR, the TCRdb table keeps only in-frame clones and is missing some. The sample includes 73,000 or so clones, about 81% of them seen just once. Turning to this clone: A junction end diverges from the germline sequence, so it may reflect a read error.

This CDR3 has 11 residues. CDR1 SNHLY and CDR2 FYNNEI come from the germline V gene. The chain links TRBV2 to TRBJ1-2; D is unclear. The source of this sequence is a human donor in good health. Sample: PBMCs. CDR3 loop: CASGPAYGYPF. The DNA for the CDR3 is TGTGCCAGCGGGCCGGCCTATGGCTACCCCTTC.